What follows is one TCR beta chain and its context. CDR3 size: 18 residues. CDR1 is MNHEY and CDR2 is SVGEGT in the germline V gene. V lost 7 bases and J lost 2; bases outside the gene matches: 12. Patients had received no treatment of any kind before thyroid surgery. The source of the sample is a study of metastatic and nonmetastatic thyroid tumors. With MiXCR, TCRdb reprocessed the PCR reads. The data contain more than 20,000 clones, 13% of them seen just once; the ten biggest clones take up over 4%. The specimen was blood. The gene calls are TRBV6-2 or TRBV6-3 and TRBJ2-3; 13 bases map to TRBD2. The sequence derives from a female donor with papillary thyroid cancer or a benign thyroid nodule (not recorded which). Some clones in this sample may be carry-over from other donors' samples. Written as DNA, the CDR3 is TGTGCCAGCACTTTATGGTGGACTAGCGGGAGTCCCACAGATACGCAGTATTTT. Its protein is CASTLWWTSGSPTDTQYF.